This T cell receptor beta chain derives from a study of PD-1 blockade in classical Hodgkin lymphoma. Every patient relapsed after autologous stem cell transplantation, and brentuximab vedotin exposure varied. The authors purified CD4+ T cells from thawed PBMCs by magnetic negative selection. As regards this clone: Its antigen is unidentified.

TCRdb's copy holds only in-frame clones and misses some; the assay was immunoSEQ multiplex PCR. The sample lists tens of thousands of clones; roughly 89% were seen once. Study results and caveats: Reported findings placed baseline TCR diversity lower in newly diagnosed patients (compared with healthy donors). Unlike CD8+ TCR diversity, which did not rise significantly by C4D1, CD4+ TCR diversity did. Repertoire difference causes, possibly disease activity or prior therapy, remain undefined. After ASCT, patients who started nivolumab under 1 year later were excluded.

Germline V gene sequence: CDR1 KGHSH, CDR2 LQKENI. V lost 1 base, J lost 5 bases, and 6 bases lay in between. The CDR3 is 13 residues long. The sequence came from a human donor with classical Hodgkin lymphoma. The V gene is TRBV18, the J gene TRBJ1-5, with no clear D. Material: CD4+ T cells from blood, obtained at baseline. CDR3 nucleotides: TGTGCCAGCTCACCACTTGGGGATCAGCCCCAGCATTTT. Its protein is CASSPLGDQPQHF.